Below are 8 T cell receptor beta chains sequenced from a single sample in a study of blood T cell repertoires in COVID-19. The assay was immunoSEQ multiplex PCR, and TCRdb's table has in-frame clones only and misses some. This sample has under 150,000 clones; over 85% occur once, and the top ten carry more than 3%. Sequencing was done on a sample of peripheral blood. The receptors were gathered from a man aged 50 to 60 with active COVID-19.

The chain links TRBV21-1 to TRBJ2-7; the table's D call, TRBD1, was not checked against the DNA. TRBV21-1 is designated a pseudogene. The CDR3 has 13 amino acids. CDR3 in amino acids: CASSLQDGYEQYV. The DNA for the CDR3 is TGTGCCAGCAGCTTACAGGACGGGTACGAGCAGTACGTC.

This chain joins TRBV7-8 and TRBJ1-5; 9 nucleotides line up with TRBD1. This CDR3 is 16 amino acids long. Germline CDR1 reads SGHVS; CDR2 reads FQNEAQ. The J segment lost 2 bases and the V segment lost 5 bases, leaving 7 bases of the junction unmatched. The CDR3 coding sequence is TGTGCCAGCAGCCCGGACAGGGGCGCTGGCAATCAGCCCCAGCATTTT. This encodes CASSPDRGAGNQPQHF.

The chain uses TRBV3-1 (or the pseudogene TRBV3-2) and TRBJ1-1, with 9 positions matching TRBD1. The CDR3 has 18 residues. Germline CDR1 LGHDT, CDR2 YNNKEL (reference sequence). V shed 0 bases and J 7 bases; nucleotides not matched to a gene: 15. Written as DNA, the CDR3 is TGTGCCAGCAGCCAAGATATCCTTCCCGGCAGGACAGGGGATGAAGCTTTCTTT. It translates to CASSQDILPGRTGDEAFF.

The V call is TRBV19, the J call TRBJ2-1, with D possibly TRBD1 on 6 matching bases. The V end lost 6 bases, the J end lost 7 bases, and 16 bases lay between the germline ends. CDR1 is LNHDA, CDR2 SQIVND, per germline (reference sequence). CDR3 length equals 14 residues. The CDR3 DNA sequence: TGTGCCAGTAGCAAACAGGGAATTCGGAATGAGCAGTTCTTC. Translating it yields CASSKQGIRNEQFF. The whole variable domain, remainder taken from reference TRBV19 and TRBJ2-1, is DGGITQSPKYLFRKEGQNVTLSCEQNLNHDAMYWYRQDPGQGLRLIYYSQIVNDFQKGDIAEGYSVSREKKESFPLTVTSAQKNPTAFYLCASSKQGIRNEQFFGPGTRLTVL.

Comment on this clone: At one boundary the junction diverges from the germline segment, which might be a read error. This chain links TRBV6-5 with TRBJ1-2; 8 bases are a match to TRBD1. The CDR3 loop spans 10 amino acids. The germline CDR1 and CDR2 sequences are MNHEY and SVGAGI. In DNA, the CDR3 is TGTGCCAGCAGAGCAGGGGGCGTCTCCTTC. This encodes CASRAGGVSF.

The V call is TRBV21-1, the J call TRBJ1-3; the DNA was not used to check the table's D call, TRBD1. TRBV21-1 is termed a pseudogene. This CDR3 has 18 residues. CDR3 sequence: CASSKTTRGRMAGNTIYF. The DNA for the CDR3 is TGTGCCAGCAGCAAAACGACCAGGGGGCGCATGGCTGGAAACACCATATATTTT.

The rearrangement joins TRBV15 to TRBJ1-2; D is undetermined. CDR3 length: 14 residues. Germline CDR1 and CDR2: LNHNV and YYDKDF (reference sequence). Deletions cut 1 base from V and 6 bases from J, with 12 bases between. CDR3 DNA: TGTGCCACCAGCAGAGGATCCAGGATGAATGGCTACACCTTC. Protein product: CATSRGSRMNGYTF.

The chain recombines TRBV24-1 with TRBJ1-2; 9 positions agree with TRBD1. Germline V CDR1 and CDR2: KGHDR, SFDVKD. Trimming at V came to 2 bases and at J to 3 bases, leaving 3 bases not matched to a gene. The CDR3 extends over 15 amino acids. The CDR3 sequence: CATSDWTGEDYGYTF. CDR3 nucleotides: TGTGCCACCAGTGATTGGACAGGGGAAGACTATGGCTACACCTTC.